Listed below are T cell receptor beta chains from one sample, sequenced in a study of T cell responses to AZD1222 COVID-19 vaccine. Sequenced by immunoSEQ multiplex PCR; TCRdb stores in-frame clones only, minus some. The sample lists 160,000 or so clones; 90% to 95% were seen once. Sample: peripheral blood, taken on day 0 of AZD1222 vaccination. Receptor source: an adult in good health. Both conserved end residues are part of each CDR3. The D gene is left open where the match is weak. The size entry is marked missing in some rows and otherwise reads once, few, many or a size class.

d_call | clone_size | j_call | v_call | cdr3_nt | cdr3_aa
TRBD1 | - | TRBJ2-3 | TRBV6-1 | TGTGCCAGCAGTGCTCCCGCGGGGACAGGGAGGACAGATACGCAGTATTTT | CASSAPAGTGRTDTQYF
TRBD2 | once | TRBJ2-7 | TRBV27 | TGTGCCAGCAGTCGACTTAGGCTTACAGGGGGCGCGACTAGCGGGACCCCCTACGAGCAGTACTTC | CASSRLRLTGGATSGTPYEQYF
- | - | TRBJ2-7 | TRBV29-1 | TGCAGCGTTTTTGGGGGGCCCTCCTACGAGCAGTACTTC | CSVFGGPSYEQYF
- | - | TRBJ2-7 | TRBV3-1/TRBV3-2 | TGTGCCAGCAGCCGAGGAGGGTCGAGCGCTTACTCCTACGAGCAGTACTTC | CASSRGGSSAYSYEQYF
- | - | TRBJ2-5 | TRBV5-1 | TGCGCCAGCAGCTTGGGGGACACCTCCCAAGAGACCCAGTACTTC | CASSLGDTSQETQYF
- | - | TRBJ1-2 | TRBV14 | TGTGCCAGCAGCCAAGTTCAGTCGACTGGCTACACCTTC | CASSQVQSTGYTF
TRBD1 | - | TRBJ1-6 | TRBV5-1 | TGCGCCAGCACCCTGGGACAGGGAGTTTTTAATTCACCCCTCCACTTT | CASTLGQGVFNSPLHF
- | few | TRBJ2-1 | TRBV7-2 | TGTGCCAGCAGCTTAGAAGGACTCAACTACAATGAGCAGTTCTTC | CASSLEGLNYNEQFF
- | - | TRBJ1-5 | TRBV7-9 | TGTGCCAGCAGCTTTGACGGAGCTCAGCCCCAGCATTTT | CASSFDGAQPQHF
TRBD2 | - | TRBJ2-1 | TRBV30 | TGTGCCTCAAGGACTAGTCGGGACAATGAGCAGTTCTTC | CASRTSRDNEQFF
TRBD1 | - | TRBJ1-2 | TRBV19 | TGTGCCAGTAGGGCGACAGGGGTTGATGGCTACACCTTC | CASRATGVDGYTF
- | - | TRBJ1-1 | TRBV20-1 | TGCAGTGCTAGTTGGGGCAGCACTGAAGCTTTCTTT | CSASWGSTEAFF
- | few | TRBJ2-7 | TRBV2 | TGTGCCAGTTACTCCGGGATCTACGAGCAGTACTTC | CASYSGIYEQYF
TRBD2 | - | TRBJ2-2 | TRBV7-9 | TGTGCCAGCAGCTTCAGCGGGAGGGCCGGTGACGCCGGGGAGCTGTTTTTT | CASSFSGRAGDAGELFF
TRBD2 | - | TRBJ2-1 | TRBV19 | TGTGCCAGTAGTCTGGGACTAGCGGGAGTCGATTCCTCCTACAATGAGCAGTTCTTC | CASSLGLAGVDSSYNEQFF
- | - | TRBJ1-2 | TRBV28 | TGTGCCAGCAGTCCCTTCCGGGGACTGGGATATGGCTACACCTTC | CASSPFRGLGYGYTF
TRBD1 | few | TRBJ2-4 | TRBV7-8 | TGTGCCAGCAGCCTAGCCCCTAAAACAGGGGCAGGAAGAAGGTTGAACATTCAGTACTTC | CASSLAPKTGAGRRLNIQYF
TRBD1 | - | TRBJ1-5 | TRBV6-5 | TGTGCCAGCAGGGGACAGGGCAATCAGCCCCAGCATTTT | CASRGQGNQPQHF
- | - | TRBJ2-3 | TRBV10-2 | TGCGCCAGCAGTGAGCTAGCGTCAGATACGCAGTATTTT | CASSELASDTQYF
TRBD1 | - | TRBJ2-5 | TRBV18 | TGTGCCAGCTCACGATCAACAGGGGTTGCCCAAGAGACCCAGTACTTC | CASSRSTGVAQETQYF
TRBD2 | few | TRBJ2-1 | TRBV7-7 | TGTGCCAGCAGCTTATATGGGACTAGCAATGAGCAGTTCTTC | CASSLYGTSNEQFF
TRBD2 | - | TRBJ2-2 | TRBV30 | TGTGCCTGGACCTGGGCCGGGGGGTCCGGGGAGCTGTTTTTT | CAWTWAGGSGELFF
- | - | TRBJ2-6 | TRBV7-2 | TGTGCCAGCAGCCTCTTCCGCGGACCTACCTCTGGGGCCAACGTCCTGACTTTC | CASSLFRGPTSGANVLTF
- | few | TRBJ1-2 | TRBV18 | TGTGCCAGCTCACAGACAGGCGACTATGGCTACACCTTC | CASSQTGDYGYTF
- | - | TRBJ1-3 | TRBV6-5 | TGTGCCAGCGGACAGAGGGGAAACACCATATATTTT | CASGQRGNTIYF
- | - | TRBJ2-7 | TRBV3-1/TRBV3-2 | TGTGCCAGCAGCCAAGGGCGGAGCTACGAGCAGTACTTC | CASSQGRSYEQYF
- | - | TRBJ2-2 | TRBV7-9 | TGTGCCAGCAGCTTAACTGGGGCCGGGGAGCTGTTTTTT | CASSLTGAGELFF
- | - | TRBJ2-3 | TRBV27 | TGTGCCAGCAGCGCCGGGGCAGGGCCCACAGATACGCAGTATTTT | CASSAGAGPTDTQYF
TRBD2 | - | TRBJ2-7 | TRBV5-1 | TGCGCCAGCAGCTTGGCGGCTAGCGGGAGGCTATCCGAGCAGTACTTC | CASSLAASGRLSEQYF
- | once | TRBJ1-3 | TRBV7-9 | TGTGCCAGCAGCATTCAGGCGAACCCTGGAAACACCATATATTTT | CASSIQANPGNTIYF
- | - | TRBJ1-3 | TRBV11-2 | TGTGCCAGCAGCTTAGACCCACAGCTTCTCTCTGGAAACACCATATATTTT | CASSLDPQLLSGNTIYF
- | - | TRBJ2-5 | TRBV27 | TGTGCCAGCACCTGGAGAGGGTCCGAGACCCAGTACTTC | CASTWRGSETQYF
- | - | TRBJ1-5 | TRBV6-5 | TGTGCCAGCAGTTACCGAGACGGGCAGCCCCAGCATTTT | CASSYRDGQPQHF
- | - | TRBJ2-3 | TRBV7-9 | TGTGCCAGCAGCAGAGAGGGGGCAGATACGCAGTATTTT | CASSREGADTQYF
TRBD1 | - | TRBJ1-6 | TRBV7-9 | TGTGCCAGCAGCTTAGTGGGACAGGGGAATTCACCCCTCCACTTT | CASSLVGQGNSPLHF
- | - | TRBJ1-1 | TRBV30 | TGTGCCTGGAGTCCAGACAGTCGTCCTGAAGCTTTCTTT | CAWSPDSRPEAFF
- | - | TRBJ1-1 | TRBV20-1 | TGCAGTGCTAGTGAGGACACCCAAGGCGCTGAAGCTTTCTTT | CSASEDTQGAEAFF
- | - | TRBJ1-2 | TRBV27 | TGTGCCAGCAGTTCATCCAGGGACTATGGCTACACCTTC | CASSSSRDYGYTF
- | - | TRBJ1-2 | TRBV6-1 | TGTGCCAGCAGTGAAGCGCAGAGGGATGGCTACACCTTC | CASSEAQRDGYTF
TRBD1 | once | TRBJ1-2 | TRBV18 | TGTGCCAGCTCACCGGGACAGGGAATCTATGGCTACACCTTC | CASSPGQGIYGYTF
- | - | TRBJ2-4 | TRBV7-2 | TGTGCCAGCAGCCTTAACAGGAGGGCTGGGAACATTCAGTACTTC | CASSLNRRAGNIQYF
TRBD2 | - | TRBJ2-7 | TRBV7-2 | TGTGCCAGCAGCTTAGCTGAAATAGCGGGAGACTTTGGCTACGAGCAGTACTTC | CASSLAEIAGDFGYEQYF
TRBD1 | - | TRBJ2-7 | TRBV25-1 | TGTGCCAGCAGTGTCTCGGGACAGGGGTGGGCCTACGAGCAGTACTTC | CASSVSGQGWAYEQYF
TRBD1 | - | TRBJ1-1 | TRBV9 | TGTGCCAGCAGCGTAGTGGGACAGGGGGGTAACACTGAAGCTTTCTTT | CASSVVGQGGNTEAFF
TRBD2 | once | TRBJ2-3 | TRBV7-9 | TGTGCCAGCAGCCGTCCGACGGGACTAGAAACAGATACGCAGTATTTT | CASSRPTGLETDTQYF
- | - | TRBJ1-1 | TRBV29-1 | TGCAGCGTGACCGGACCCGTCGAAGCTTTCTTT | CSVTGPVEAFF
- | - | TRBJ2-4 | TRBV4-2 | TGTGCCAGCAGCCAAGATGCCACTGAGGGGGTTCAGTACTTC | CASSQDATEGVQYF
TRBD2 | - | TRBJ2-3 | TRBV3-1/TRBV3-2 | TGTGCCAGCAGCCAAGATTTTCAGGGGGTTGCGTTAGCGGGAGTAGGACGCACAGATACGCAGTATTTT | CASSQDFQGVALAGVGRTDTQYF
- | - | TRBJ2-1 | TRBV11-3 | TGTGCCAGCAGCTTTGGAGGGCTGGGTGAGCAGTTCTTC | CASSFGGLGEQFF
- | - | TRBJ2-7 | TRBV6-5 | TGTGCCAGCAGTTCTGACAGGACCTCCTACGAGCAGTACTTC | CASSSDRTSYEQYF
- | - | TRBJ1-3 | TRBV27 | TGTGCCACCTCGACCGCAGGGAGATCTGGAAACACCATATATTTT | CATSTAGRSGNTIYF
- | - | TRBJ2-2 | TRBV30 | TGTGCCTGGAGTGTCGGGACCCACACCGGGGAGCTGTTTTTT | CAWSVGTHTGELFF
- | - | TRBJ2-1 | TRBV6-5 | TGTGCCTCACGCCGGACACCCTACAATGAGCAGTTCTTC | CASRRTPYNEQFF
- | - | TRBJ1-2 | TRBV30 | TGTGCCTGGATTACCCCAGTTATGGGCTACACCTTC | CAWITPVMGYTF